These 30 T cell receptor beta chains came from one sample sequenced in a study of cytomegalovirus exposure and HLA in healthy donors. The PCR made use of 60 Vbeta and 13 Jbeta primers. Produced via immunoSEQ multiplex PCR; TCRdb's table is partial and in-frame only. This table has about 140,000 clones, 78% appearing once. The specimen was PBMCs. The origin of the receptors is a male donor in good health and CMV-seronegative.

The chain couples TRBV30 to TRBJ2-6, with TRBD2 matching over 11 bases. CDR3 length: 18 residues. Germline values: CDR1 GTSNPN, CDR2 SVGIG (reference sequence). The J segment lost 0 bases and the V segment lost 5 bases, leaving 9 bases of the junction unmatched. This chain's CDR3 is CAWEGLAEISSGANVLTF. As DNA, the CDR3 is TGTGCCTGGGAGGGACTAGCGGAAATAAGCTCTGGGGCCAACGTCCTGACTTTC.

This clone was seen just once. The CDR3 spells CASSVASRVGANVLTF. Written as DNA, the CDR3 is TGTGCCAGCAGCGTAGCTTCCCGGGTTGGGGCCAACGTCCTGACTTTC. The chain is built from TRBV9 and TRBJ2-6; D ambiguous. The CDR3 extends over 16 amino acids. Looked up from germline, CDR1 is SGDLS and CDR2 is YYNGEE. The V end lost 0 bases, the J end lost 3 bases, and 10 bases lay between the germline ends.

This chain uses TRBV18 with TRBJ1-4; TRBD1 is a possible D gene (6 bases). The germline CDR1 and CDR2 sequences are KGHSH and LQKENI. Trimming cost V 6 bases and J 1 base, with 12 bases left between them. The CDR3 runs to 15 residues. CDR3: CASSPEQGTNEKLFF. The CDR3, as DNA: TGTGCCAGCTCGCCGGAACAGGGAACTAATGAAAAACTGTTTTTT.

The rearrangement joins TRBV16 to TRBJ1-1; TRBD1 aligns across 11 bases. The CDR3 sequence is 15 residues long. CDR1 is KGHSY, CDR2 FQNENV, per germline. Trimming removed 5 bases from V and 10 bases from J; junction bases left unmatched: 12. The CDR3 DNA sequence: TGTGCCAGCAGCGCGCCGGGACAGGGGGTAATAGGAGCTTTCTTT. Encoded protein: CASSAPGQGVIGAFF. Looking up the rest from reference TRBV16 and TRBJ1-1 gives the full variable domain: GEEVAQTPKHLVRGEGQKAKLYCAPIKGHSYVFWYQQVLKNEFKFLISFQNENVFDETGMPKERFSAKCLPNSPCSLEIQATKLEDSAVYFCASSAPGQGVIGAFFGQGTRLTVV.

The chain is built from TRBV4-3 and TRBJ1-2; D unresolved. The V gene lost 4 bases and the J gene lost 5 bases, with 20 bases spanning the gap. The germline V gene has CDR1 LGHNA and CDR2 YSLEER. The CDR3 runs to 16 residues. The CDR3 nucleotides are TGCGCCAGCAGCCGAAGCGTCACTCAACCCGTTTATGGCTACACCTTC. Residues: CASSRSVTQPVYGYTF.

This clone occurred a few times. The J gene is TRBJ2-1, the V gene TRBV2, with 15 bases identical to TRBD2. Germline CDR1 and CDR2: SNHLY and FYNNEI. With 7 bases clipped from V and 9 bases from J, the junction kept 10 bases outside the gene matches. CDR3 length: 16 residues. CDR3 nucleotide sequence: TGTGCCAGCACCAGCGGACTAGCGGGAGGGACCTGTGAGCAGTTCTTC. This translates into CASTSGLAGGTCEQFF.

The chain recombines TRBV7-2 with TRBJ1-5; no firm D call. V was clipped by 3 bases and J by 6 bases, with 6 bases between them. The germline V gene encodes CDR1 SGHTA and CDR2 FQGNSA. The CDR3 contains 12 residues. CDR3 nucleotides: TGTGCCAGCAGCTTTATGTTTCAGCCCCAGCATTTT. Its protein product is CASSFMFQPQHF.

The genes are TRBV5-6 and TRBJ2-2, with 7 bases lining up with TRBD1. Per germline, CDR1 SGHDT and CDR2 YYEEEE. V trimming: 3 bases; J trimming: 2 bases; junction bases outside the gene matches: 10. The CDR3 sequence is 17 residues long. The CDR3: CASSSVTGTANTGELFF. Here the CDR3 DNA reads TGTGCCAGCAGCTCGGTAACCGGGACAGCTAACACCGGGGAGCTGTTTTTT. Variable domain in full (rest from reference TRBV5-6 and TRBJ2-2): DAGVTQSPTHLIKTRGQQVTLRCSPKSGHDTVSWYQQALGQGPQFIFQYYEEEERQRGNFPDRFSGHQFPNYSSELNVNALLLGDSALYLCASSSVTGTANTGELFFGEGSRLTVL.

This clone appeared a single time. This sequence joins TRBV7-2 and TRBJ1-3; D unresolved. The length of the CDR3 is 14 residues. The germline gives CDR1 SGHTA, CDR2 FQGNSA. The ends were cut back, 5 bases at V and 4 bases at J, with 12 bases in the middle. This CDR3 reads CASSKRLWGNTIYF. CDR3 in DNA: TGTGCCAGCAGCAAGAGACTATGGGGAAACACCATATATTTT.

About this clone itself: It is unclear where the CDR3 begins or ends on the DNA, so no DNA is shown, and the CDR3 is as TCRdb lists it. The chain uses TRBV9 and TRBJ1-2; the table calls TRBD1, which could not be checked here. Germline V CDR1 and CDR2: SGDLS, YYNGEE. The CDR3 region is 14 residues in length, termini included. The CDR3 loop reads CASSVGQGNYGYPF.

The genes are TRBV10-2 and TRBJ2-7; D unclear. Trimming took 2 bases from V and 1 from J, leaving 9 bases between them. The CDR3 is made up of 14 amino acids. CDR1 is WSHSY, CDR2 SAAADI, per germline. Here the CDR3 reads CASSELGVSYEQYF. CDR3 nucleotides: TGCGCCAGCAGTGAGCTAGGTGTGTCCTACGAGCAGTACTTC.

The chain joins TRBV7-8 to TRBJ2-2, with 8 bases matching TRBD2. The CDR3 has 18 amino acids. Germline CDR1 reads SGHVS; CDR2 reads FQNEAQ. Trimming removed 4 bases from V and 4 bases from J; junction bases left unmatched: 14. This CDR3 reads CASSSSTGGQLGTGELFF. DNA for the CDR3: TGTGCCAGCAGCTCCTCAACGGGAGGGCAATTGGGCACCGGGGAGCTGTTTTTT.

A few counts support this clone. The rearrangement uses TRBV5-4 and TRBJ1-4; D might be TRBD1 (6 bases). V dropped 4 bases and J dropped 8 bases, with 15 bases sitting between them. The CDR3 sequence is 14 residues long. Looked up from germline, CDR1 is SGHNT and CDR2 is YYREEE (reference sequence). The CDR3 coding sequence is TGTGCCAGCAGCACGCGAGCGGGGGGCGAAAAACTGTTTTTT. This codes for CASSTRAGGEKLFF.

This chain joins TRBV2 and TRBJ2-1; D perhaps matches TRBD1 (6 bases). Germline V gene sequence: CDR1 SNHLY, CDR2 FYNNEI. The CDR3 consists of 14 residues. With 4 bases removed from V and 5 bases from J, the gap between germline ends came to 12 bases. The CDR3 DNA follows: TGTGCCAGCAGTGCTAACAGGGCAAACAATGAGCAGTTCTTC. Translated, it gives CASSANRANNEQFF. Full variable domain (outside the CDR3, taken from reference TRBV2 and TRBJ2-1): EPEVTQTPSHQVTQMGQEVILRCVPISNHLYFYWYRQILGQKVEFLVSFYNNEISEKSEIFDDQFSVERPDGSNFTLKIRSTKLEDSAMYFCASSANRANNEQFFGPGTRLTVL.

The chain couples TRBV12-5 to TRBJ1-5; tentative D call: TRBD1 (6 bases). The CDR3 is 18 residues long. Germline-derived CDR1 and CDR2 are LGHNT and FRNRAP. The V end lost 1 base, the J end lost 0 bases, and 16 bases lay between the germline ends. This chain's CDR3 is CASGLELGQMYSNQPQHF. The CDR3 nucleotides read TGTGCTAGTGGTTTGGAACTTGGACAGATGTATAGCAATCAGCCCCAGCATTTT.

The chain employs TRBV15 and TRBJ2-6, with D possibly being TRBD1 (5 bases). This CDR3 has 16 amino acids. Trimming took off 3 bases at V and 2 bases at J, with 11 bases between the two ends. CDR1 is LNHNV, CDR2 YYDKDF, per germline (reference sequence). The chain's CDR3 is CATSSLAGPGANVLTF. The CDR3 DNA follows: TGTGCCACCAGCAGTCTTGCAGGGCCTGGGGCCAACGTCCTGACTTTC. The full variable domain, rest sourced from reference TRBV15 and TRBJ2-6, is DAMVIQNPRYQVTQFGKPVTLSCSQTLNHNVMYWYQQKSSQAPKLLFHYYDKDFNNEADTPDNFQSRRPNTSFCFLDIRSPGLGDTAMYLCATSSLAGPGANVLTFGAGSRLTVL.

This clone appeared a single time. The chain carries TRBV5-1 and TRBJ2-7, with 8 bases aligning to TRBD1. Unmatched junction bases numbered 6, after V lost 4 bases and J lost 3 bases. Germline-derived CDR1 and CDR2 are SGHRS and YFSETQ. The CDR3 is made up of 14 amino acids. The CDR3 DNA is TGCGCCAGCAGCCCGGGACAGGCGCACTACGAGCAGTACTTC. Protein product: CASSPGQAHYEQYF.

The rearrangement uses TRBV5-4 and TRBJ1-1; 9 bases are shared with TRBD1. The CDR3 has 15 amino acids. With V trimmed by 4 bases and J by 2 bases, 6 bases remained unmatched. Germline assignment: CDR1 SGHNT and CDR2 YYREEE (reference sequence). The CDR3 nucleotides are TGTGCCAGCAGCCCACAGGGGGCGCTCAACACTGAAGCTTTCTTT. This codes for CASSPQGALNTEAFF. The whole variable domain, filled in from reference TRBV5-4 and TRBJ1-1, reads ETGVTQSPTHLIKTRGQQVTLRCSSQSGHNTVSWYQQALGQGPQFIFQYYREEENGRGNFPPRFSGLQFPNYSSELNVNALELDDSALYLCASSPQGALNTEAFFGQGTRLTVV.

The rearrangement joins TRBV9 to TRBJ2-5, with 8 nucleotides matching TRBD2. The CDR3 is 15 residues long. V was clipped by 0 bases and J by 5 bases; unmatched bases: 6. The V gene's germline CDR1 is SGDLS and CDR2 YYNGEE. The CDR3, as DNA: TGTGCCAGCAGCGTAGCGGGGGGGGGCCCCGAGACCCAGTACTTC. This gives the protein CASSVAGGGPETQYF. Drawing the rest from reference TRBV9 and TRBJ2-5, the complete variable domain is DSGVTQTPKHLITATGQRVTLRCSPRSGDLSVYWYQQSLDQGLQFLIQYYNGEERAKGNILERFSAQQFPDLHSELNLSSLELGDSALYFCASSVAGGGPETQYFGPGTRLLVL.

The V and J genes are TRBV11-2 and TRBJ2-2, with a tentative D call TRBD1 (6 bases). The CDR3 covers 14 residues. Germline lookup yields CDR1 SGHAT and CDR2 FQNNGV. Trimming pared 5 bases from V and 3 bases from J, leaving 10 bases between. As DNA, the CDR3 is TGTGCCAGCAGCCAGACAGGCCACACCGGGGAGCTGTTTTTT. This gives the protein CASSQTGHTGELFF.

The J gene is TRBJ2-7, the V gene TRBV7-9; 10 positions agree with TRBD1. Unmatched junction bases numbered 6, after V lost 5 bases and J lost 2 bases. This CDR3 spans 15 amino acids. The V gene's germline CDR1 is SEHNR and CDR2 FQNEAQ (reference sequence). The CDR3 sequence is CASSNSGTGAYEQYF. The CDR3 DNA reads as TGTGCCAGCAGCAACTCCGGGACAGGGGCCTACGAGCAGTACTTC.

In this sample, this clone turned up once. V usage is TRBV15 and J usage is TRBJ2-3; 7 bases align to TRBD2. CDR3 length: 17 amino acids. Trimming took 2 bases from V and 7 from J; bases not matched to a gene: 15. Germline values: CDR1 LNHNV, CDR2 YYDKDF (reference sequence). The chain's CDR3 is CATSRKYSGPGVNTQYF. For the CDR3, the DNA is TGTGCCACCAGCAGAAAATATAGCGGGCCCGGCGTGAATACGCAGTATTTT.

The chain couples TRBV7-9 to TRBJ2-7, with no clear D. Germline V gene sequence: CDR1 SEHNR, CDR2 FQNEAQ (reference sequence). Trimming removed 3 bases at V and 0 bases at J, with 12 bases between. This CDR3 spans 15 amino acids. CDR3 DNA: TGTGCCAGCAGCTTCCAGGATCCCGGCTCCTACGAGCAGTACTTC. Encoded protein: CASSFQDPGSYEQYF.

The chain combines TRBV11-2 with TRBJ2-7; 10 nucleotides agree with TRBD2. Germline trimming cut 4 bases from V and 0 bases from J; bases unmatched to any gene: 3. This CDR3 is built from 15 residues. The germline V gene encodes CDR1 SGHAT and CDR2 FQNNGV. CDR3 sequence (DNA): TGTGCCAGCAGCTCGATAGCGGGGGGCTCCTACGAGCAGTACTTC. The encoded protein is CASSSIAGGSYEQYF.

The chain links TRBV4-1 to TRBJ2-1; 9 nucleotides agree with TRBD1. V lost 0 bases and J lost 8; bases outside the gene matches: 5. CDR3 length: 15 amino acids. CDR1 MGHRA and CDR2 YSYEKL come from the germline V gene. The CDR3 DNA follows: TGCGCCAGCAGCCAAGATATGGACAGGGGCTATGAGCAGTTCTTC. This codes for CASSQDMDRGYEQFF.

This chain uses TRBV7-9 with TRBJ2-1; 7 bases align to TRBD2. Trimming took 3 bases from V and 0 from J; bases not matched to a gene: 5. Germline CDR1 SEHNR, CDR2 FQNEAQ (reference sequence). CDR3 length: 16 residues. The CDR3 bases are TGTGCCAGCAGCTTGCAGACTAGCCTCTCCTACAATGAGCAGTTCTTC. This encodes CASSLQTSLSYNEQFF.

The chain couples TRBV12-5 to TRBJ1-5; possible D gene TRBD1, 5 bases. Trimming took 0 bases from V and 7 from J, leaving 16 bases between them. The CDR3 length is 16 residues. Per germline, CDR1 LGHNT and CDR2 FRNRAP. The CDR3 loop reads CASGLVLGQGHQPQHF. CDR3 bases: TGTGCTAGTGGTTTGGTACTGGGGCAGGGTCACCAGCCCCAGCATTTT. Complete variable domain (other parts from reference TRBV12-5 and TRBJ1-5): DARVTQTPRHKVTEMGQEVTMRCQPILGHNTVFWYRQTMMQGLELLAYFRNRAPLDDSGMPKDRFSAEMPDATLATLKIQPSEPRDSAVYFCASGLVLGQGHQPQHFGDGTRLSIL.

This chain uses TRBV7-2 with TRBJ2-1; possible D gene TRBD2, 5 bases. This CDR3 contains 17 residues. Trimming took 5 bases from V and 10 from J, leaving 27 bases between them. CDR1 and CDR2 from the germline V gene are SGHTA and FQGNSA. CDR3 nucleotide sequence: TGTGCCAGCAGCCCTAGAGCGGTCTCCCCGGAGTCCCAAGAGCAGTTCTTC. The encoded protein is CASSPRAVSPESQEQFF.

This clone came up a few times. The rearrangement uses TRBV19 and TRBJ2-1; 8 bases are shared with TRBD2. V lost 5 bases and J lost 5; bases outside the gene matches: 5. This CDR3 contains 14 residues. In germline, CDR1 is LNHDA, CDR2 SQIVND (reference sequence). CDR3 residues: CASSGVAGNNEQFF. CDR3 DNA: TGTGCCAGTAGTGGTGTAGCGGGGAACAATGAGCAGTTCTTC.

This chain's CDR3 is CASSTGLEAFF. The CDR3 DNA reads as TGTGCCAGCAGTACAGGGCTTGAAGCTTTCTTT. The V and J genes are TRBV6-6 and TRBJ1-1; D may be TRBD1 (6 bases). The V gene's germline CDR1 is MNHNY and CDR2 SVGAGI (reference sequence). This CDR3 region has 11 residues. V shed 5 bases and J shed 7 bases, with 8 bases lying between them.